This is a list of T cell receptor beta chains from one sample in a study of graft-versus-host responses after intestinal transplantation. TCRdb's table, derived via immunoSEQ multiplex PCR, lists solely in-frame clones and lacks some. This table holds fewer than 75,000 clones, 70% to 90% found once. Sequencing used PBMCs, obtained 26 days after transplant. The source of these receptors is a human patient who received an intestinal transplant, so some T cells may come from the graft donor. Both conserved end residues are part of each CDR3. The D gene is left open where the match is weak. Some rows mark clone size as missing; the rest say once, few, many or name a class of expanded clone.

V gene,D gene,J gene,clone size,CDR3 protein,CDR3 DNA
TRBV7-9,.,TRBJ2-6,.,CASSSSVEPSSGANVLTF,TGTGCCAGCAGCTCCTCCGTAGAACCCTCCTCTGGGGCCAACGTCCTGACTTTC
TRBV2,.,TRBJ2-6,.,CASKVVGEEGANVLTF,TGTGCCAGCAAAGTCGTGGGAGAGGAGGGGGCCAACGTCCTGACTTTC
TRBV10-3,.,TRBJ1-5,.,CAISEGQLTDSNQPQHF,TGTGCCATCAGTGAGGGACAGCTAACAGATAGCAATCAGCCCCAGCATTTT
TRBV29-1,TRBD2,TRBJ2-7,.,CSATALTSGRAGPYEQYF,TGCAGCGCTACCGCCTTAACTAGCGGGAGGGCCGGTCCTTACGAGCAGTACTTC
TRBV5-1,.,TRBJ1-3,.,CASSLEGLLFDF,TGCGCCAGCAGCTTGGAGGGACTACTTTTTGATTTT
TRBV28,TRBD1,TRBJ2-7,.,CASSPWGTGSISYEQYF,TGTGCCAGCAGCCCATGGGGGACAGGGAGTATTTCCTACGAGCAGTACTTC
TRBV7-9,.,TRBJ2-1,.,CASSLVISGFYNEQFF,TGTGCCAGCAGCCTCGTCATATCGGGGTTCTACAATGAGCAGTTCTTC
TRBV6-5,TRBD2,TRBJ2-5,.,CASSYSGLGETQYF,TGTGCCAGCAGTTACTCCGGACTAGGAGAGACCCAGTACTTC
TRBV30,TRBD2,TRBJ2-1,.,CAWSGEAGGYNEQFF,TGTGCCTGGAGTGGGGAGGCGGGGGGCTACAATGAGCAGTTCTTC
TRBV27,.,TRBJ1-1,.,CASSFGGGFTREAFF,TGTGCCAGCAGTTTCGGCGGGGGTTTTACCCGGGAAGCTTTCTTT
TRBV27,TRBD1,TRBJ2-3,.,CASSFEGQGADTQYF,TGTGCCAGCAGTTTTGAGGGACAGGGGGCAGATACGCAGTATTTT
TRBV9,.,TRBJ2-7,.,CASSVGRFSYEQYF,TGTGCCAGCAGCGTAGGCAGGTTCTCCTACGAGCAGTACTTC
TRBV4-1,TRBD2,TRBJ2-7,.,CASSQEPVLAGGPSSYEQYF,TGCGCCAGCAGCCAAGAGCCGGTACTAGCGGGAGGGCCCTCCAGCTACGAGCAGTACTTC
TRBV28,.,TRBJ2-2,.,CASSSSEFEAGELFF,TGTGCCAGCAGTTCATCAGAGTTCGAGGCCGGGGAGCTGTTTTTT
TRBV7-9,TRBD1,TRBJ1-2,.,CASSSRDRGYGYTF,TGTGCCAGCAGCTCCAGGGACAGGGGATATGGCTACACCTTC
TRBV6-1,TRBD2,TRBJ2-7,.,CASSQTSGYEQYF,TGTGCCAGCAGCCAGACTAGCGGGTACGAGCAGTACTTC
TRBV11-3,TRBD1,TRBJ2-2,.,CASSPRQGAIGELFF,TGTGCCAGCAGCCCCAGACAGGGGGCGATCGGGGAGCTGTTTTTT
TRBV4-1,TRBD2,TRBJ2-5,few,CASSQLRGGQETQYF,TGCGCCAGCAGCCAACTTCGGGGGGGGCAAGAGACCCAGTACTTC
TRBV28,.,TRBJ2-7,.,CASSLSLAPLDEQYF,TGTGCCAGCAGTTTATCTCTGGCCCCTCTGGACGAGCAGTACTTC